This T cell receptor beta chain was recovered during a study of T-cell reconstitution after alpha-beta-depleted transplantation in children. Notes on the study in general: Where alpha-beta T cells came from about two months after transplant was reportedly several hundred expanded graft clones. After one year, T-cell counts and TCRbeta diversity mostly came from new T cells.

This CDR3 comprises 16 residues. The V end lost 1 base, the J end lost 3 bases, and 16 bases lay between the germline ends. From germline, CDR1 is ENHRY and CDR2 SYGVKD. It was with unique molecular identifiers that the TCRbeta library was prepared. TCRdb called the PCR reads again in MiXCR, with one record for every CDR3 protein. In the table there are roughly 570,000 distinct CDR3 sequences, 27% of which are singletons. This clonotype was recorded a few times. The antigen is not known. The J gene is TRBJ2-7, the V gene TRBV10-3; D gene unclear. This specimen was PBMCs, taken before TCRalphabeta/CD19-depleted stem cell transplant. The source of this sequence is a boy younger than two with Wiskott-Aldrich syndrome, due to receive a stem cell transplant. The CDR3 DNA reads as TGTGCCATCAGTGAGTTCGTCAGGCGGTCTCGCTACGAGCAGTACTTC. Translated, it gives CAISEFVRRSRYEQYF.